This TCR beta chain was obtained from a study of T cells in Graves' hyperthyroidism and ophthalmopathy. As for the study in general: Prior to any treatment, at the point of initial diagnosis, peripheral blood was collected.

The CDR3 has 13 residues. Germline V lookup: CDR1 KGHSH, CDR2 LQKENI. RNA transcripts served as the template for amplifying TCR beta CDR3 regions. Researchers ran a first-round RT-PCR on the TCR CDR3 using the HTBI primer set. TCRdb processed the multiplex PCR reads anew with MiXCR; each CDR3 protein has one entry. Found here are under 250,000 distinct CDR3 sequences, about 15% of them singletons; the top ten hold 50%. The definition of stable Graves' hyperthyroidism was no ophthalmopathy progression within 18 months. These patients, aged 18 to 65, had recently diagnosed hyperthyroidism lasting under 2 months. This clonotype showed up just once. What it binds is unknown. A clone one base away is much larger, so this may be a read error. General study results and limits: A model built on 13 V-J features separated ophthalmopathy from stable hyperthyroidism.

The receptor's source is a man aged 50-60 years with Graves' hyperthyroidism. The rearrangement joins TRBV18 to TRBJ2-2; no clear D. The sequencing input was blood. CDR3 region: CAGSPSGQGELFF. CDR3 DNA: TGTGCCGGCTCACCATCCGGGCAGGGGGAGCTGTTTTTT. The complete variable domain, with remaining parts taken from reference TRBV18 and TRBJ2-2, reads NAGVMQNPRHLVRRRGQEARLRCSPMKGHSHVYWYRQLPEEGLKFMVYLQKENIIDESGMPKERFSAEFPKEGPSILRIQQVVRGDSAAYFCAGSPSGQGELFFGEGSRLTVL.